This T cell receptor beta chain is drawn from a study of STAT3 mutations in large granular lymphocyte leukemia (dated by TCRdb to the late 2010s). At the level of the whole study: Roughly half of the T-LGLL patients who were sequenced longitudinally carried canonical activating STAT3 mutations. Over half of the T-LGLL patients were given one or more immunosuppressive therapy regimens, and approximately 37% of the treated patients had a hematologic response. Serial deep sequencing of TCRbeta CDR3 and STAT3 was performed in patients with T-cell large granular lymphocyte leukemia to reconstruct clonal hierarchy and dynamics. From an initial cohort of 207 LGL patients, approximately 19 representative T-LGLL cases were picked for longitudinal TCRbeta and STAT3 sequencing. Two patients with natural killer LGL leukemia were also sequenced longitudinally as controls within the study. On average, sequencing was done at around 4 time points per patient, with the number of samplings ranging from 2 to 8.

Summary of the overall study and its limitations: Because codominant clonotypes persisted in some patients, a small but highly pathogenic clone may have been missed. Dominant TCR clone burden was found to exceed STAT3 mutant burden in several patients, suggesting that STAT3 mutation arose secondarily within a pre-expanded clone. Because no samples were available when a clone first appeared, clonal expansion had to be inferred from samplings taken at other points. TCR clonotype switching after therapy was seen in about 35% of the 18 patients, with all newly emerging clones being STAT3 wild type. Every T-LGLL patient showed at least one immunodominant TCRbeta clonotype, and about half showed multiple immunodominant subclonotypes. Linking therapy response to changes in TCR clonal burden was complicated by variable intervals between samplings and by differing treatment regimens.

An Illumina MiSeq was used to sequence the TCRbeta libraries, yielding an average of approximately 39,000 productive templates per sample. Using multiplex PCR amplification, the immunoSEQ assay generated the TCRbeta CDR3 libraries. In the paper's pipeline: Repertoire diversity was calculated as previously defined, and values close to 0 indicated extremely monoclonal samples. Entries here come from immuneACCESS through TCRdb and include only in-frame sequences with V and J called. Some clones fail to appear in such tables; in the studies checked, an unresolved V gene covers under half of the shortfall, and the cause of the remainder is unknown. D and trimming come from the DNA, and the V and J calls and clone size come from that table. Counted in this sample were roughly 11,000 clones; about three quarters of them appeared once. The ten largest clones represent less than 50% of the sample. The trim is 0 bases for V and 0 bases for J, with a gap of 5 bases between the germline ends. The CDR3, from cysteine to phenylalanine, totals 15 residues. Only CDR3 DNA is held: 45 bases, read in frame from base 1. Reading the germline V gene (reference sequence) gives CDR1 SEHNR and CDR2 FQNEAQ.

This clone was counted a single time. The clone's antigen remains unknown. No much larger clonotype is one base removed from it; base qualities were not supplied. DNA was extracted from blood mononuclear cells, with the same DNA used for both TCR and STAT3 sequencing. Sequenced input: peripheral blood mononuclear cells. The chain is assembled from TRBV7-9 and TRBJ2-2, with the D gene call left open. The clonotype was recovered from a man aged 55-75 years with T-cell large granular lymphocyte leukemia. Some clones in this sample may be carry-over from other donors' samples. The age is the age at diagnosis. In nucleotide form, the sequence is TGTGCCAGCAGCTTAGCGGGTTCGAACACCGGGGAGCTGTTTTTT. It specifies CASSLAGSNTGELFF.